This TCR beta chain was found in a study of OX40 agonist ivuxolimab in advanced cancers. Across the study: A diagnosis of hepatocellular carcinoma, melanoma, renal cell or head and neck cancer was present in dose-escalation patients.

The repertoire was sequenced with immunoSEQ multiplex PCR; TCRdb's copy has only in-frame clones and lacks some. The table includes around 79,000 clones, 85% to 90% detected once. CDR1 is SQVTM, CDR2 ANQGSEA, per germline. The CDR3 length is 14 residues. The V end lost 4 bases, the J end lost 0 bases, and 12 bases lay between the germline ends. V and J are TRBV29-1 and TRBJ1-2; D ambiguous. The clonotype originates from an adult with an advanced solid tumor such as melanoma, head and neck, liver or kidney cancer. This specimen consisted of CD4+ or CD8+ T cells sorted from blood, obtained in a trial of the OX40 agonist ivuxolimab. CDR3 protein: CSVALGSANYGYTF. CDR3 nucleotide sequence: TGCAGCGTTGCCCTGGGTTCAGCTAACTATGGCTACACCTTC.